Here is one T cell receptor beta chain with its context. This entry belongs to a study of blood T cell repertoires in COVID-19. Study summary: The United States, Italy and Spain were the sources of the acute and convalescent COVID-19 samples. T cells, B-cell-depleted T cells, or PBMCs provided the cDNA or gDNA that served as material.

CDR1 is LNHDA, CDR2 SQIVND, per germline (reference sequence). This CDR3 spans 14 amino acids. The ends lost 8 bases at V and 1 base at J; junction bases unmatched: 5. The study assigned cohorts using participant-reported clinical history. Two consecutive negative NP/OP PCR tests, clearance, or resolved symptoms defined Cohort 3 recovery. Profiled with immunoSEQ multiplex PCR; TCRdb holds only in-frame clones, not every one. This sample yields about 130,000 clones, of which roughly four fifths are seen a single time; roughly 9.2% belongs to the top ten. The sequencing input was PBMCs or T cells enriched from blood (not recorded which). The V and J genes are TRBV19 and TRBJ2-3, with 8 bases aligning to TRBD2. The sequence came from a man aged 45-65 years who had recovered from COVID-19. CDR3 sequence reads: CASVRRGGTDTQYF. The CDR3 DNA reads as TGTGCCAGTGTGAGGCGGGGGGGCACAGATACGCAGTATTTT.